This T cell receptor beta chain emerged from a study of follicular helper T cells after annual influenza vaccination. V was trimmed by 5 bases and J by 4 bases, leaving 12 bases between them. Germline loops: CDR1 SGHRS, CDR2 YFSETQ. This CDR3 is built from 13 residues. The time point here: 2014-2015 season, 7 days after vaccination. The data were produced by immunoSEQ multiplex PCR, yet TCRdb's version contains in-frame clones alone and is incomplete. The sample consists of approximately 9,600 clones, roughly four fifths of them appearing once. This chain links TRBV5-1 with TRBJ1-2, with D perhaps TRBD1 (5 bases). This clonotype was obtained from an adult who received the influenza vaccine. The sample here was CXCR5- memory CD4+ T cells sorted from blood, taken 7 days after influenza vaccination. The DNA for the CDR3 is TGCGCCAGCAGTACAGGCGGGAGCTATGGCTACACCTTC. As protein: CASSTGGSYGYTF.